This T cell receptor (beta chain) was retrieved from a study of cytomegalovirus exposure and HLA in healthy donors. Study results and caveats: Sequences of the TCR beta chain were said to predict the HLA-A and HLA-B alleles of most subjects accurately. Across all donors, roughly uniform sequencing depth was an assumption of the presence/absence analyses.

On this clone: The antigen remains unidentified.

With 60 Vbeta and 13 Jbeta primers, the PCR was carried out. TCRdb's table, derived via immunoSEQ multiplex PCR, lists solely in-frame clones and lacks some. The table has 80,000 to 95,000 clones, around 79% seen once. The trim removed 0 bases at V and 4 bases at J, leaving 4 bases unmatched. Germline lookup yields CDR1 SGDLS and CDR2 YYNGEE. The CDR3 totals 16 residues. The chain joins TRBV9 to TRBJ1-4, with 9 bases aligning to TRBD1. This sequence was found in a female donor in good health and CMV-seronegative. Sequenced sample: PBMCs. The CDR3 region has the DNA TGTGCCAGCAGCGTAGCGCCGGGACAGGGTAATGAAAAACTGTTTTTT. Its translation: CASSVAPGQGNEKLFF.